This TCR beta chain was recovered during a study of T cell repertoires in cytomegalovirus infection. Study-level information: Both recently identified HLA-C-restricted and well-studied HLA-B-restricted CMV epitopes were used in the study. Based on public TCR beta signatures, there were indications of CMV infection and of a matching HLA type. Study-level results: Predominance within the ex vivo response was attributable to HLA-C-restricted CMV-specific TCR beta clonotypes.

This clonotype was seen repeatedly, ten times or more. Antigen: not known. One end of the junction fails to match germline, which may point to a read error. One entry per CDR3 protein results from TCRdb running MiXCR on the reads. Of approximately 500,000 distinct CDR3 sequences listed, around a third were seen once; the top ten hold about 17%. From germline, CDR1 is SGHTA and CDR2 FQGNSA. This CDR3 region has 15 residues. The gene calls are TRBV7-2 and TRBJ2-7, with D perhaps TRBD1 (5 bases). The TCR was taken from a human donor in good health (CMV status not recorded). Some clones in this sample may be carry-over from other donors' samples. The material was cultured PBMCs, obtained from culture after CMV antigen stimulation. The CDR3 coding sequence is TGTGCCAGCAGAAAACTACTCGACAGCTCCCACGAGCAGTACTTC. Protein sequence: CASRKLLDSSHEQYF.